This record concerns one T cell receptor (beta chain) sequence. It has no known antigen specificity. No base qualities exist here, and no much larger clone lies one base off it. This entry belongs to a study of blood T cell repertoires in COVID-19 (dated by TCRdb to the early 2020s). Study-wide context: Collaborator samples came from the United States, Italy and Spain and covered acute and convalescent phases of COVID-19. The samples were drawn from two sources: the first 160 participants of the ongoing ImmuneRACE study, and 1,254 subjects contributed by 6 global collaborators. The prospective study material was composed of cDNA or gDNA derived from T cells, B-cell-depleted T cells, or PBMCs. The repertoires were released in a freely available public database intended as a resource for research on the immune response to SARS-CoV-2. Where available, HLA class I and class II types were obtained from metadata supplied by the sample provider rather than from assay-based typing. Subjects who had been exposed to COVID-19, were actively infected with it, or had recovered from it provided the deeply sampled blood TCRbeta repertoires that made up the dataset. The sample metadata nearly always contained a de-identified subject ID, COVID-19 status, age in years and sex. General conclusions and limits of the study: The amount of clinical and demographic metadata varied by source and participant and was provided uncurated.

Whole blood was collected in K2EDTA tubes by collaborating institutions according to the institutions' own protocols. For TCRbeta analysis, collaborators shipped samples as frozen whole blood, isolated PBMCs, or DNA extracted from either of those sample types. CDR1 SNHLY and CDR2 FYNNEI are derived from the germline V gene. Trimming takes 10 bases off V and 8 bases off J; junction bases not matched to a gene: 5. From the cysteine through the phenylalanine, the CDR3 covers 11 amino acids. Only the CDR3 region is kept as DNA, spanning 33 bases read in frame from base 1. The immunoSEQ Assay, a bias-controlled multiplex PCR, was used to amplify TCRbeta CDR3 regions from genomic DNA. The paper's data handling went like this. Nucleated cell counts per sample were estimated from amplification of reference gene primers within the assay. Sequence reads were collapsed and filtered to measure the absolute abundance of every unique TCRbeta CDR3 rearrangement. For each sample, productive Simpson clonality was calculated by taking the square root of Simpson's diversity index across productive rearrangements. TCRdb carries this immuneACCESS record with in-frame sequences only. Its versions omit some clonotypes, under half of them owing to an unresolved V gene in the studies checked, with the rest unexplained. Clonal size and the V and J genes are those of that table, whereas D and trimming came from the DNA. The sample yields 53,000 or so clones; about 86% were counted once. About 11% of the sample belongs to the ten largest clones.

The V and J genes are TRBV2 and TRBJ2-1; 7 bases in the junction line up with TRBD1. The sequenced sample consisted of peripheral blood. The receptor comes from a man aged 70 or older with active COVID-19. For the CDR3, the sequence is CAKHRGHEQFF. The sequenced DNA: TGTGCCAAACACAGGGGTCATGAGCAGTTCTTC. With all but the CDR3 taken from the reference TRBV2 and TRBJ2-1 genes, the full variable domain is: EPEVTQTPSHQVTQMGQEVILRCVPISNHLYFYWYRQILGQKVEFLVSFYNNEISEKSEIFDDQFSVERPDGSNFTLKIRSTKLEDSAMYFCAKHRGHEQFFGPGTRLTVL.